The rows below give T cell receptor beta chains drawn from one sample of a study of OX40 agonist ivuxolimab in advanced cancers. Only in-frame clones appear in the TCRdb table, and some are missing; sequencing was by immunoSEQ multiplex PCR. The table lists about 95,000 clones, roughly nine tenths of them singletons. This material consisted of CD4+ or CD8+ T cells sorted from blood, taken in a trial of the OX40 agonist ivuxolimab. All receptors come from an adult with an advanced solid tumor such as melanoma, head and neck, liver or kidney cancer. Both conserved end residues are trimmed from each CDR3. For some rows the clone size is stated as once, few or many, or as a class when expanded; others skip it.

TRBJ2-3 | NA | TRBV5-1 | ASSVYREVDTQY
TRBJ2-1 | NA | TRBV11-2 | ASSVSSGAYNEQF
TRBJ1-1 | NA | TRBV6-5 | ASNKQGGEAF
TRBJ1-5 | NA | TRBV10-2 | ASTESGDQPQH
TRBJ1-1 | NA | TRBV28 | ASSLAWTEAF
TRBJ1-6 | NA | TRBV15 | ATSRGRGHKYNSPLH
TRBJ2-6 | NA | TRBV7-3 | ASSSLPGQPGSGANVLT
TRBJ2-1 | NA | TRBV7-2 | ASSSGTGVNEQF
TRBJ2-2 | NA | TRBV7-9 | ASSPGTGRLGNTGELF
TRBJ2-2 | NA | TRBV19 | ASSPDRGINTGELF
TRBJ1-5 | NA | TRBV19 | ASSRRTGAQPQH
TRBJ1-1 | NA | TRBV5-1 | ASSLGPGDTEAF
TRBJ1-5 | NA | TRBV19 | ASSRQGIGNQPQH
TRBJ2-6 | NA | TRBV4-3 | ASSLSGANVLT
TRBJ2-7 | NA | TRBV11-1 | ASSLAGTRQEQY
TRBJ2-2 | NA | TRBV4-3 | ASSQDYNQVGELF
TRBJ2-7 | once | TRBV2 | ASRGEPYEQY
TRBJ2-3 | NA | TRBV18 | ASSPIAGGSTDTQY
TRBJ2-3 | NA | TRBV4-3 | ASSQGGDYTDTQY
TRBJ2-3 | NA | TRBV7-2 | ASSLQGGADTQY
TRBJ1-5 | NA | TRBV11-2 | ASSRNPFNQPQH
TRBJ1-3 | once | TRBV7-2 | ASSLAPGTNTHGIY
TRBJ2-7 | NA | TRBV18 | ASSPPVGGGTPYEQY
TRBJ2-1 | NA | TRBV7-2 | ASSLDGGLWDNEQF
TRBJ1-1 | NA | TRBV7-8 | ASSLVGGNTEAF
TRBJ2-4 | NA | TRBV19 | ASSIVHGIAKNIQY
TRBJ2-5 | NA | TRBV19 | ASSITGTGGLETQY